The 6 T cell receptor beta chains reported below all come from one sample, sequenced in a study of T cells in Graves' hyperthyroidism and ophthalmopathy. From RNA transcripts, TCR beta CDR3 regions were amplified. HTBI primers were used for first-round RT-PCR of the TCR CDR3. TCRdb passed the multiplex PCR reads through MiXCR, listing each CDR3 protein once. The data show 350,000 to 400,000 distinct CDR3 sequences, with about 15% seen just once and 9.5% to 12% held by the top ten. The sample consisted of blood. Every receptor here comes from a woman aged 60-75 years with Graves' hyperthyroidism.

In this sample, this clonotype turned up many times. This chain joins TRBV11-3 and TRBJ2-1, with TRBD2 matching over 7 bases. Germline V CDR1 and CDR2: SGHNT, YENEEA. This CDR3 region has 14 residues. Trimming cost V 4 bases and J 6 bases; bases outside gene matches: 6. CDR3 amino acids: CASSSQREANEQFF. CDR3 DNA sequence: TGTGCCAGCAGCTCCCAGCGGGAAGCCAATGAGCAGTTCTTC.

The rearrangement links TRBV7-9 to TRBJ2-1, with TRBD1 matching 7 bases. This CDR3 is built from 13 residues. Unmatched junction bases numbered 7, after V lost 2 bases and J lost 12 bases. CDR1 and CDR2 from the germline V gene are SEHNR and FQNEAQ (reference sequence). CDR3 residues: CASSLSDRDGQFF. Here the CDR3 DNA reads TGTGCCAGCAGCTTATCCGACAGGGACGGGCAGTTCTTC.

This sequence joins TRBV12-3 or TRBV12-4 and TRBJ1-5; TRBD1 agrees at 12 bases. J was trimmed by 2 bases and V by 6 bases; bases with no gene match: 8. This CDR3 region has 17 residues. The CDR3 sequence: CASSGTGGPVGNQPQHF. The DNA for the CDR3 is TGTGCCAGCAGCGGGACAGGGGGCCCCGTAGGCAATCAGCCCCAGCATTTT.

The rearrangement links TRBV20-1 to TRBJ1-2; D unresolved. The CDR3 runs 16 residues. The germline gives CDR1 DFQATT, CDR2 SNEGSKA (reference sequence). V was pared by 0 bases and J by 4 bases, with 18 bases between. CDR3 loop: CSARETRGRPPYGYTF. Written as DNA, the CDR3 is TGCAGTGCTAGAGAGACTCGGGGTCGGCCTCCCTATGGCTACACCTTC.

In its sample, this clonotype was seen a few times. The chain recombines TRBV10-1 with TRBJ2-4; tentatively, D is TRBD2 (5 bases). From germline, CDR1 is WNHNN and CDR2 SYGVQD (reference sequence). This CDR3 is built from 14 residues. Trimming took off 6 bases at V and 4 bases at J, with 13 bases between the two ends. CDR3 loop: CASRVSSTKNIQYF. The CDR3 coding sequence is TGCGCCAGCAGGGTCTCTAGCACTAAAAACATTCAGTACTTC.

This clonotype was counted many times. CDR3 sequence: CASSLVGQINSPLHF. CDR3 in DNA: TGCGCCAGCAGCTTGGTGGGACAAATTAATTCACCCCTCCACTTT. The chain employs TRBV5-1 and TRBJ1-6, with D tentatively TRBD1 (6 bases). There are 15 residues in the CDR3. The V end lost 0 bases, the J end lost 6 bases, and 10 bases lay between the germline ends. Germline V CDR1 and CDR2: SGHRS, YFSETQ. Filled out from reference TRBV5-1 and TRBJ1-6, the complete variable domain reads KAGVTQTPRYLIKTRGQQVTLSCSPISGHRSVSWYQQTPGQGLQFLFEYFSETQRNKGNFPGRFSGRQFSNSRSEMNVSTLELGDSALYLCASSLVGQINSPLHFGNGTRLTVT.